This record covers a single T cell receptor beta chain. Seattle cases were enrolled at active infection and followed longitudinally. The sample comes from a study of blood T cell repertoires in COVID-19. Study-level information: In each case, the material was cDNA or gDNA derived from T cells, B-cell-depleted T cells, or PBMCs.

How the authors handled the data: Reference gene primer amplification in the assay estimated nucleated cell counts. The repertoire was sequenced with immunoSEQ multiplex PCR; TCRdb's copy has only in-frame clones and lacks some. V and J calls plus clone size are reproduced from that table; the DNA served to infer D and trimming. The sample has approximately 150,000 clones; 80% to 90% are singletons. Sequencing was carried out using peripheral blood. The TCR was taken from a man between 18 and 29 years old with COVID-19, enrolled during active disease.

In nucleotides, the CDR3 is TGTGCCAGCAGACAAATTCCCGGGACAGGGGCATCCAATGAGCAGTTCTTC. It specifies CASRQIPGTGASNEQFF. This chain uses TRBV27 with TRBJ2-1; 10 nucleotides align to TRBD1. Germline CDR1 reads MNHEY; CDR2 reads SMNVEV (reference sequence). V was clipped by 6 bases and J by 6 bases; unmatched bases: 14. The CDR3 totals 17 residues.